This T cell receptor beta chain was sequenced for a study of blood T cells in healthy people across ages. Together with a sample-barcoded 5' primer, a J-beta primer mix was included in a second PCR lasting about 7 to 11 cycles. Every individual sample yielded 2.5 million or more paired-end reads (each containing CDR3). TCRdb used MiXCR to reprocess the 5' RACE reads, holding one entry per CDR3 protein. The sample lists fewer than 950,000 distinct CDR3 sequences; 36% were seen once. The total RNA that was extracted per sample amounted to at least 5 micrograms. Germline-derived CDR1 and CDR2 are MNHEY and SMNVEV (reference sequence). The CDR3 is 14 amino acids. Trimming removed 6 bases from V and 7 bases from J; junction bases left unmatched: 5.

The V call is TRBV27, the J call TRBJ1-6; 8 bases are shared with TRBD1. Sequencing was done on a sample of blood. The sequence was collected from a man younger than 30 in good health. As DNA, the CDR3 is TGTGCCAGCAGGTCAGGGGGCGCGAATTCACCCCTCCACTTT. It is translated as CASRSGGANSPLHF.